This TCR beta chain emerged from a study of blood T cells in healthy people across ages. Study-level points and caveats: Conclusively comparing naive with antigen-experienced cells was impossible with unsorted PBMCs.

CDR1 is SGHDN, CDR2 FVKESK, per germline. The germline V and J ends were trimmed by 0 bases and 4 bases, with 18 bases remaining between them. The CDR3 is 17 amino acids. Only a few counts were recorded for this clonotype. Antigen unknown. Each sample yielded at least 6 micrograms of PBMC total RNA. With a J-beta primer mix and a sample-barcoded 5' primer, a second PCR ran about 6 to 11 cycles. In TCRdb, the 5' RACE reads were re-called with MiXCR into one record per CDR3 protein. The table has some 1.6 million distinct CDR3 sequences, roughly 32% seen once. The origin of this receptor is a woman in her 30s in good health. The specimen sequenced was blood. The chain couples TRBV14 to TRBJ1-1; D gene ambiguous. CDR3: CASSQELFAEEGTEAFF. The CDR3 nucleotides are TGTGCCAGCAGCCAAGAGTTGTTCGCCGAGGAGGGCACTGAAGCTTTCTTT.